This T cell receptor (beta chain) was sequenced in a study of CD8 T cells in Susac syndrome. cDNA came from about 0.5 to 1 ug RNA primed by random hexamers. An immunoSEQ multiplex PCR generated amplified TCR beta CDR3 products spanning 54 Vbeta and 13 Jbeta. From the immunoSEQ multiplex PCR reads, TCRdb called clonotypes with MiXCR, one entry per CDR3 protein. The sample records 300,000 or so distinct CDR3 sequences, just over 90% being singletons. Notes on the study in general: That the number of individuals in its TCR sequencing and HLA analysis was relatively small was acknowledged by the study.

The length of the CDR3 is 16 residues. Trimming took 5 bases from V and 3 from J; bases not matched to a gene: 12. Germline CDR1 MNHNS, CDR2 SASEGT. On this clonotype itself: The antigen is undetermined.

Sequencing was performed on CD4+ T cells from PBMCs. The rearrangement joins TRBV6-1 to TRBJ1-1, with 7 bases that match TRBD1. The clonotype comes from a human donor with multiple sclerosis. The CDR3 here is CASSQHVATGDTEAFF. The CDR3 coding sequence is TGTGCCAGCAGTCAACACGTCGCCACAGGGGACACTGAAGCTTTCTTT.